This is a list of T cell receptor beta chains from one sample in a study of identical twins. Via MiXCR, TCRdb re-called the 5' RACE reads, giving one row per CDR3 protein. The sample has roughly 350,000 distinct CDR3 sequences, 10% to 15% seen once; the top ten hold around 7.8%. These data were likewise used in another study, on yellow fever vaccine responses in identical twins.

Sequencing was carried out using CD8+ T cells sorted from blood. Every receptor here comes from a young woman in good health. CDR3s include the opening cysteine and the closing phenylalanine or tryptophan. The D gene is left open where the match is weak. A row's size may be missing; if present it is once, few, many or a size class.

j_call v_call clone_size d_call cdr3_nt cdr3_aa
TRBJ2-5 TRBV15 many . TGTGCCACCAGGGGACCGCAAGAGACCCAGTACTTC CATRGPQETQYF
TRBJ1-5 TRBV6-5 . . TGTGCCAGCAGTTACTCGAGCAGTAGCAATCAGCCCCAGCATTTT CASSYSSSSNQPQHF
TRBJ2-4 TRBV28 many . TGTGCCAGCAGTCGAAGACAGGACTTAGCCAAAAACATTCAGTACTTC CASSRRQDLAKNIQYF
TRBJ2-1 TRBV2 few . TGTGCCAGCAGTGACCCCGGGACGAGCTCGTCTGAGCAGTTCTTC CASSDPGTSSSEQFF
TRBJ2-1 TRBV4-1 few TRBD2 TGCGCCAGCAGCCCTAGCGGGAGTTCCCCGAATGAGCAGTTCTTC CASSPSGSSPNEQFF
TRBJ2-5 TRBV20-1 few . TGCAGTGCTAGGGCAGCCTACCAAGAGACCCAGTACTTC CSARAAYQETQYF
TRBJ2-7 TRBV6-1 many . TGTGCCAGCACCTGGGGGGCCCGGGGCTACGAGCAGTACTTC CASTWGARGYEQYF
TRBJ1-5 TRBV5-5 few . TGTGCCAGCAGCTTGTCAGGGGACGGTCAGCCCCAGCATTTT CASSLSGDGQPQHF
TRBJ2-1 TRBV27 . . TGTGCCAGCAGTTTCGGGAGCACTTCATTCGATGAGCAGTTCTTC CASSFGSTSFDEQFF
TRBJ1-1 TRBV15 few . TGTGCCACCAGCCCCGGCTGGGCCCTGAACACTGAAGCTTTCTTT CATSPGWALNTEAFF
TRBJ1-5 TRBV12-5 many TRBD1 TGTGCTAGTGGTTTGTACAGGGGGCATCAGCCCCAGCATTTT CASGLYRGHQPQHF
TRBJ1-3 TRBV7-9 few . TGTGCCAGCAGCTTAGAAGCCTCTGGAAACACCATATATTTT CASSLEASGNTIYF
TRBJ1-1 TRBV9 few . TGTGCCAGCAGCGTATCAGGGAACACTGAAGCTTTCTTT CASSVSGNTEAFF
TRBJ2-3 TRBV9 . . TGTGCCAGCAGCGCCTACAGGGACCAAGGAGATACGCAGTATTTT CASSAYRDQGDTQYF
TRBJ2-1 TRBV27 few TRBD2 TGTGCCAGCGGCGGGACTAGCGGCAATCACAATGAGCAGTTCTTC CASGGTSGNHNEQFF
TRBJ1-4 TRBV5-8 . TRBD1 TGTGCCAGCAGCGTCGGGACAGCCCCAACTAATGAAAAACTGTTTTTT CASSVGTAPTNEKLFF
TRBJ1-3 TRBV24-1 few . TGTGCCACCAGTGACCATGGAGGAAACACCATATATTTT CATSDHGGNTIYF
TRBJ2-7 TRBV5-5 few TRBD1 TGTGCCAGCAGCCCGGGCGACAGGGTGGCCTACGAGCAGTACTTC CASSPGDRVAYEQYF
TRBJ2-2 TRBV27 few . TGTGCCAGCAGATCCGGGGCCGGCGGGGAGCTGTTTTTT CASRSGAGGELFF
TRBJ2-7 TRBV28 . TRBD1 TGTGCCAGCAGTTTTATTGGACAGGGCTACGAGCAGTACTTC CASSFIGQGYEQYF
TRBJ2-7 TRBV2 many . TGTGCCAGCAGTTCAGGGATAAGCGTCTACGAGCAGTACTTC CASSSGISVYEQYF
TRBJ2-7 TRBV2 few . TGTGCCAGCATCCAGAACTACGAGCAGTACTTC CASIQNYEQYF
TRBJ2-7 TRBV12-3/TRBV12-4 few . TGTGCCAGCAGTTTTTTAATTTCCGAGCAGTACTTC CASSFLISEQYF
TRBJ2-2 TRBV12-3/TRBV12-4 few . TGTGCCAGCAGTTACCCCGCGGGGAACACCCCCGCCGGGGAGCTGTTTTTT CASSYPAGNTPAGELFF
TRBJ1-1 TRBV27 few . TGTGCCAGCAGTTTAGACGGGGGGTCGGGGACTGAAGCTTTCTTT CASSLDGGSGTEAFF
TRBJ2-2 TRBV15 few . TGTGCCGTCCAAGACGGGTCGACGCCGGCCGGGGAGCTGTTTTTT CAVQDGSTPAGELFF
TRBJ2-1 TRBV4-2 few . TGTGCCAGCAGCCAAGACAGGGTGGATGAGCAGTTCTTC CASSQDRVDEQFF
TRBJ2-7 TRBV27 few . TGTGCCAGCAGTTTAACCAGGGTGGGGTACGAGCAGTACTTC CASSLTRVGYEQYF
TRBJ2-1 TRBV2 few . TGTGCCAGCACACGGTTCGACGGTGAGCAGTTCTTC CASTRFDGEQFF
TRBJ2-3 TRBV12-3/TRBV12-4 . TRBD1 TGTGCCTGCAGCCCAATCCCGGGACAGGGGACTAGCACAGATACGCAGTATTTT CACSPIPGQGTSTDTQYF
TRBJ2-7 TRBV6-2/TRBV6-3 few . TGTGCCAGCAGTTATATGATACCCTACGAGCAGTACTTC CASSYMIPYEQYF
TRBJ2-2 TRBV6-1 few . TGTGCCAGCAGTGGGGGGCAAAACACCGGGGAGCTGTTTTTT CASSGGQNTGELFF
TRBJ2-1 TRBV29-1 few . TGCAGCGCCAAGGGGGACCGAGATTCCTACAATGAGCAGTTCTTC CSAKGDRDSYNEQFF
TRBJ1-5 TRBV6-1 many . TGTGCCAGCAAGGGGGTGTGGGAAGGACAGCCCCAGCATTTT CASKGVWEGQPQHF
TRBJ2-7 TRBV5-1 . TRBD1 TGCGCCAGCAGCTTCCGACAGGGGCCCTCCTACGAGCAGTACTTC CASSFRQGPSYEQYF
TRBJ2-5 TRBV20-1 few TRBD1 TGCAGTGCGACCACCGGGACAGGACAAGAGACCCAGTACTTC CSATTGTGQETQYF
TRBJ2-3 TRBV5-6 . TRBD2 TGTGCCAGCAGCTTGTCGACTAGCGGACCCCCTAGCACAGATACGCAGTATTTT CASSLSTSGPPSTDTQYF
TRBJ2-3 TRBV20-1 . TRBD2 TGCAGTGCTTGGACTAGCGGGGACACCTATACGCAGTATTTT CSAWTSGDTYTQYF
TRBJ2-1 TRBV5-5 few TRBD2 TGTGCCAGCAGCTTTTTTAGCGGGGGGGCCAATGAGCAGTTCTTC CASSFFSGGANEQFF
TRBJ2-1 TRBV5-1 few TRBD1 TGCGCCAGCAGCTGGCTTTTATGGGACAGTGGCGATGAGCAGTTCTTC CASSWLLWDSGDEQFF
TRBJ2-7 TRBV7-6 . . TGTGCCAGCAGCTTAGCGCTGACGGACGAGCAGTACTTC CASSLALTDEQYF
TRBJ1-1 TRBV29-1 . . TGCAGCGTTGATATCCGGGGCACTGAAGCTTTCTTT CSVDIRGTEAFF
TRBJ2-1 TRBV11-2 few . TGTGCCAGCAGCTGGCGCAGGGGAGGCAATGAGCAGTTCTTC CASSWRRGGNEQFF
TRBJ2-5 TRBV24-1 few . TGTGCCACCAGTGAGGCCAGGTGGGAGACCCAGTACTTC CATSEARWETQYF
TRBJ2-7 TRBV7-6 . TRBD2 TGTGCCAGCAGCCCCCGGTTACTAGCGGGAGCTTACGAGCAGTACTTC CASSPRLLAGAYEQYF
TRBJ1-6 TRBV4-1 many . TGCGCCAGCAGCCCAGACCCACGGGCGTATAATTCACCCCTCCACTTT CASSPDPRAYNSPLHF
TRBJ1-1 TRBV6-1 . . TGTGCCAGCAGTGAACGCTGGCAGACGAACACTGAAGCTTTCTTT CASSERWQTNTEAFF
TRBJ2-7 TRBV5-1 few TRBD2 TGCGCCAGCAGCTTACTAGCGGGAGATCGTGAGCAGTACTTC CASSLLAGDREQYF
TRBJ2-3 TRBV24-1 . . TGTGCCACCAGTGATTTGACTAGCCCAGATACGCAGTATTTT CATSDLTSPDTQYF
TRBJ2-7 TRBV27 few TRBD1 TGTGCCAGCGCCGAGAGGGACAGAGCCTACGAGCAGTACTTC CASAERDRAYEQYF
TRBJ2-1 TRBV28 many . TGTGCCAGCAGTTTATGGTACAGTCCCAGCACCTACAATGAGCAGTTCTTC CASSLWYSPSTYNEQFF
TRBJ1-1 TRBV20-1 . . TGCAGTGCTAGAGTAAGGGGCACTGAAGCTTTCTTT CSARVRGTEAFF
TRBJ2-3 TRBV28 few TRBD1 TGTGCCAGCGGCCCGGTGGGGGACAGAGATACGCAGTATTTT CASGPVGDRDTQYF
TRBJ1-1 TRBV20-1 few . TGCAGTGCTAGTCAAACCGGGACGGTGAACACTGAAGCTTTCTTT CSASQTGTVNTEAFF
TRBJ2-1 TRBV7-6 many . TGTGCCAGCAGCTTCGTAGCCGAGTCCTACAATGAGCAGTTCTTC CASSFVAESYNEQFF
TRBJ2-1 TRBV25-1 few . TGTGCCAGCAGTGAATCTCCAGGCTACAATGAGCAGTTCTTC CASSESPGYNEQFF